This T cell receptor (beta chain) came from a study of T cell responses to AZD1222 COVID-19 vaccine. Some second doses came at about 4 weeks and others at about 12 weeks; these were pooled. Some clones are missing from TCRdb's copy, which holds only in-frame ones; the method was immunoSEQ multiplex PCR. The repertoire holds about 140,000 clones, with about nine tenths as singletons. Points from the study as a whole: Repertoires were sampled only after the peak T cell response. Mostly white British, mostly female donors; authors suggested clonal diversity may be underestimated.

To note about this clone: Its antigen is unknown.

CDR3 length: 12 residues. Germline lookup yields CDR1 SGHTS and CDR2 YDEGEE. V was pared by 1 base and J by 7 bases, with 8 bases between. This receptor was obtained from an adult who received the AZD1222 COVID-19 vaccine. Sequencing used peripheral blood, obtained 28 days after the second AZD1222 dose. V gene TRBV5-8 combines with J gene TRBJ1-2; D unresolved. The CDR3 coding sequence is TGTGCCAGCAGCTTGCGGGGAACTGGCTACACCTTC. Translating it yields CASSLRGTGYTF.